This TCR beta chain was observed in a study of blood T cell repertoires in COVID-19. Repertoires were generated with immunoSEQ multiplex PCR, while TCRdb's copy carries only in-frame clones and drops some. The table records about 240,000 clones, approximately 91% of them present only once. The CDR3 is 15 amino acids. CDR1 and CDR2 from the germline V gene are LGHNA and YSLEER. Between the trimmed V and J ends, which lost 0 bases and 2 bases, there was a span of 11 bases. This clonotype was obtained from a woman aged 30 to 39 with acute or convalescent COVID-19. This chain connects TRBV4-3 to TRBJ2-7; weak D call: TRBD1 (5 bases). The specimen was peripheral blood. CDR3 nucleotides: TGCGCCAGCAGCCAAGATCCGACAGATCCCTACGAGCAGTACTTC. It encodes CASSQDPTDPYEQYF.